This T cell receptor (beta chain) was retrieved from a study of T cell repertoires in ileal Crohn's disease. Germline lookup yields CDR1 GTSNPN and CDR2 SVGIG (reference sequence). The CDR3 covers 13 residues. Trimming took 3 bases from V and 4 from J, leaving 11 bases between them. The assay was immunoSEQ multiplex PCR, and TCRdb's table has in-frame clones only and misses some. The repertoire holds 7,000 or so clones, 75% to 85% seen once, with roughly 30% in the top ten. The table lists this clone with a count of one. Time point of the sample: proximal margin of the surgical specimen (macroscopically non-inflamed).

This chain links TRBV30 with TRBJ2-3; D unclear. The receptor comes from an adult with Crohn's disease. The material sequenced was ileal tissue. In DNA form, the CDR3 reads TGTGCCTGGAGCAGGTCGCAGGCAGATACGCAGTATTTT. Translation: CAWSRSQADTQYF.